Listed below are T cell receptor beta chains from one sample, sequenced in a study of T cell responses to AZD1222 COVID-19 vaccine. Clones were read by immunoSEQ multiplex PCR, and TCRdb kept only the in-frame ones, dropping some. Here the sample spans around 140,000 clones, about 93% being singletons. Specimen: peripheral blood, collected on day 0 of AZD1222 vaccination. These receptors were taken from an adult in good health. CDR3s include the opening cysteine and the closing phenylalanine or tryptophan. D genes are given only for firm matches.

.	TRBV9	TRBJ2-7	CASSWGLDYEQYF
TRBD1	TRBV19	TRBJ2-2	CASSSGQGYTGELFF
TRBD2	TRBV7-9	TRBJ2-7	CASREDLTSGDSYEQYF
TRBD2	TRBV11-2	TRBJ2-7	CASSLVGGTSRSDEQYF
TRBD2	TRBV3-1/TRBV3-2	TRBJ2-1	CASRGRASGRFYNEQFF
.	TRBV12-3/TRBV12-4	TRBJ1-3	CASSSRNTIYF
.	TRBV19	TRBJ1-3	CASVAGWQAAGNTIYF
.	TRBV27	TRBJ1-1	CASSLRQNTEAFF
.	TRBV19	TRBJ1-1	CASSLLWNTEAFF
.	TRBV19	TRBJ1-5	CASSLHAWGNQPQHF
TRBD1	TRBV3-1/TRBV3-2	TRBJ1-1	CASSRDRVWTEAFF
.	TRBV5-5	TRBJ2-7	CASSLGQGPYEQYF
.	TRBV27	TRBJ1-2	CASSTRGPLYGYTF
.	TRBV2	TRBJ1-2	CASSFSYGYTF
TRBD2	TRBV7-2	TRBJ2-1	CASSSVAGVYNEQFF
TRBD2	TRBV3-1/TRBV3-2	TRBJ2-7	CASSLGLAGNYEQYF
.	TRBV7-2	TRBJ2-3	CASSLVRSGTDTQYF
.	TRBV7-2	TRBJ2-4	CASSFVPGRDIQYF
TRBD1	TRBV5-1	TRBJ1-2	CASSLEGAAQNYGYTF
TRBD1	TRBV30	TRBJ2-7	CAWSVRGTGGYEQYF
.	TRBV6-2/TRBV6-3	TRBJ2-7	CASSYSGRGDYEQYF
TRBD1	TRBV30	TRBJ2-7	CAWRMTGSPEQYF
TRBD2	TRBV9	TRBJ2-3	CASSVVAGGRGHSTDTQYF
TRBD2	TRBV7-2	TRBJ2-2	CASSPLLAGGANTGELFF
TRBD2	TRBV7-8	TRBJ2-5	CASSARLAGASETQYF
.	TRBV6-5	TRBJ2-2	CASRGGTAWGLFF
TRBD1	TRBV5-5	TRBJ1-3	CASRQGVKAGNTIYF
TRBD1	TRBV24-1	TRBJ1-2	CATSDLRTGGDYTF
TRBD1	TRBV19	TRBJ1-4	CASSIQGVKEKLFF
.	TRBV7-2	TRBJ2-5	CASSSGFGETQYF
.	TRBV19	TRBJ2-7	CASSGNYEQYF
.	TRBV9	TRBJ2-1	CASSAGTLGRNEQFF
TRBD2	TRBV5-1	TRBJ2-1	CASSLGLAGVDNEQFF
.	TRBV3-1/TRBV3-2	TRBJ1-1	CASSHYGNTEAFF
TRBD2	TRBV10-2	TRBJ2-1	CASSDWGRGNEQFF
.	TRBV4-1	TRBJ1-1	CASSQAEGLGTEAFF
.	TRBV10-3	TRBJ1-1	CAITEQRNTEAFF
.	TRBV13	TRBJ2-7	CASSFGRIDEQYF
TRBD1	TRBV6-5	TRBJ2-1	CASSYSPGQNNEQFF
TRBD1	TRBV4-3	TRBJ1-2	CASSQAPSTGFFDYGYTF
.	TRBV28	TRBJ1-2	CASKWGTGYGYTF